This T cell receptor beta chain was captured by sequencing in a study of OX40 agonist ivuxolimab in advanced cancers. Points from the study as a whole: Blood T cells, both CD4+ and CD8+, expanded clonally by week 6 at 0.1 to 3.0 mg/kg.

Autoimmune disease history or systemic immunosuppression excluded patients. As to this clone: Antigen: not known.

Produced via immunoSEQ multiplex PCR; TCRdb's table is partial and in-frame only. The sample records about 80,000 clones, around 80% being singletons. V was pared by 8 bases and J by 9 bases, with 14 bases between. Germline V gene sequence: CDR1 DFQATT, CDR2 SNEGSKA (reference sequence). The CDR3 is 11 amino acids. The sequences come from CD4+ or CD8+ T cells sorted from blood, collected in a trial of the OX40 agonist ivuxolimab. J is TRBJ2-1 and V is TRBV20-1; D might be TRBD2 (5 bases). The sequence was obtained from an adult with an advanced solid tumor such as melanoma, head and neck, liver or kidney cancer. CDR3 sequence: CSHLSGLEQFF. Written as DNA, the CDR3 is TGCAGTCACTTAAGCGGTCTTGAGCAGTTCTTC.